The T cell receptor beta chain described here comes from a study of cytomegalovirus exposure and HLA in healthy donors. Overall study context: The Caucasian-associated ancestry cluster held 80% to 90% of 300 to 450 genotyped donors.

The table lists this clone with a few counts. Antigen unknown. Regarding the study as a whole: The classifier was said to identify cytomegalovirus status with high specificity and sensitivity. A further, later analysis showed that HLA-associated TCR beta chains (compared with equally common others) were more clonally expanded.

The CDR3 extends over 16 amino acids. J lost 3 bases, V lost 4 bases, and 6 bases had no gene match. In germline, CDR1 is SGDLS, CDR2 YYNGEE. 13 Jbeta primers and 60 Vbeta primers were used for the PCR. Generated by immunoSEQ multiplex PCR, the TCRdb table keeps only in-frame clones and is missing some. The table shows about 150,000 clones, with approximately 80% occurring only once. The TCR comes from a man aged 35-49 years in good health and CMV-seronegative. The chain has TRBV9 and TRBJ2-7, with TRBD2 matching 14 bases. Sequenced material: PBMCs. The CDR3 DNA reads TGTGCCAGCAGCCCCGGACTAGCGGGAGGCCTCTACGAGCAGTACTTC. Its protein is CASSPGLAGGLYEQYF.